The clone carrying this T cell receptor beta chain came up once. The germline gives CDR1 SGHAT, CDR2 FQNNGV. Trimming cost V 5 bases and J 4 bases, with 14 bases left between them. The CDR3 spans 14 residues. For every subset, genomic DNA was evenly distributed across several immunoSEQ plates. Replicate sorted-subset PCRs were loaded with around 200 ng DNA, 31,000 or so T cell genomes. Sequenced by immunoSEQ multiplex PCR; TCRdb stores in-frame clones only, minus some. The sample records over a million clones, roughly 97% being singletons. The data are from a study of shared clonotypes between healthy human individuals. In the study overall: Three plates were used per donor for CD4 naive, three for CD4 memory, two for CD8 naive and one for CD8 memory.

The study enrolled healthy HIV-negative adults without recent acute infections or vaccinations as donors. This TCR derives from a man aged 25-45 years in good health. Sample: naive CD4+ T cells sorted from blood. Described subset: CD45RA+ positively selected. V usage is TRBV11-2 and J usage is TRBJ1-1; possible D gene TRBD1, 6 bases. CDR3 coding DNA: TGTGCCAGCAGCGGTTACAAGACAGGCACTGAAGCTTTCTTT. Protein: CASSGYKTGTEAFF.